These 6 T cell receptor beta chains came from one sample sequenced in a study of pediatric ulcerative colitis. This table comes from immunoSEQ multiplex PCR, and its TCRdb copy is limited to in-frame clones, with some not included. The repertoire consists of over 10,000 clones, with about 74% occurring once and the leading ten covering 4% to 5%. One to two pinch biopsies were taken from the rectum during colonoscopy. The sample was gut tissue. These receptors were obtained from a boy aged 10-17 years who was a control in a study of pediatric ulcerative colitis.

This clone was seen only once. V is TRBV7-2 and J is TRBJ1-1; 7 nucleotides match TRBD1. There are 13 residues in the CDR3. Germline-derived CDR1 and CDR2 are SGHTA and FQGNSA. CDR3 region: CASSDRAATEAFF. The CDR3 DNA reads TGTGCAAGTTCAGACAGGGCGGCGACTGAAGCTTTCTTT.

The V call is TRBV11-3, the J call TRBJ2-7, with 14 bases aligning to TRBD2. The V segment lost 3 bases and the J segment 6 bases; nucleotides outside the gene matches: 1. CDR3 length: 14 amino acids. Per the germline V gene, CDR1 is SGHNT and CDR2 is YENEEA. The CDR3 region has the DNA TGTGCCAGCAGCTTCGGGACTAGCGGGAGCGAGCAGTACGTC. Its protein product is CASSFGTSGSEQYV.

This chain uses TRBV19 with TRBJ2-7, with D perhaps TRBD1 or TRBD2 (5 bases each). V lost 1 base and J 11 bases, leaving 18 bases between the germline ends. This CDR3 is 14 amino acids long. Germline CDR1 LNHDA, CDR2 SQIVND (reference sequence). The DNA of the CDR3 is TGTGCCAGTAGTATAGGCACCGGGACCCCCGATAAGTACTTC. Its translation: CASSIGTGTPDKYF.

CDR3 region: CASSEPAGGWETQYF. For the CDR3, the DNA is TGCGCCAGCAGTGAGCCAGCGGGAGGGTGGGAGACCCAGTACTTC. This chain links TRBV10-1 with TRBJ2-5; the match to TRBD2 covers 10 bases. CDR3 size: 15 residues. CDR1 WNHNN and CDR2 SYGVQD come from the germline V gene (reference sequence). V was clipped by 2 bases and J by 5 bases; unmatched bases: 5.

The chain has TRBV19 and TRBJ2-3; D possibly corresponds to TRBD1 (5 bases). Trimming stripped 8 bases from V and 2 bases from J, with 8 bases between. This CDR3 is 12 amino acids long. CDR1 and CDR2 (germline): LNHDA, SQIVND (reference sequence). The CDR3 reads CASGAYTDTQYF. The CDR3, as DNA: TGTGCCAGTGGGGCATACACAGATACGCAGTATTTT.

The genes are TRBV5-4 and TRBJ1-1; TRBD1 is a possible D gene (6 bases). Germline assignment: CDR1 SGHNT and CDR2 YYREEE (reference sequence). This CDR3 is built from 14 residues. The germline V and J ends were trimmed by 4 bases and 3 bases, with 13 bases remaining between them. The CDR3 spells CASSEDRGDTEAFF. The CDR3 coding sequence is TGTGCCAGCAGCGAGGACAGAGGGGACACTGAAGCTTTCTTT.